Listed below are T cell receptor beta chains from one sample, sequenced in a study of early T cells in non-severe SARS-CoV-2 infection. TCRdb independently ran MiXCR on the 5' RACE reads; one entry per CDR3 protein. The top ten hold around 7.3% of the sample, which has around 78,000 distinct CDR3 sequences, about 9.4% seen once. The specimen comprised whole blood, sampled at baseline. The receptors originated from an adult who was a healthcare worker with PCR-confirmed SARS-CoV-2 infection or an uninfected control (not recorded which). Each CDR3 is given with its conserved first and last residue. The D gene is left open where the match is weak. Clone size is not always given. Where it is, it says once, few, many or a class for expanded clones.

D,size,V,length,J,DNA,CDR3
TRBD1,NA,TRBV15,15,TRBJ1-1,TGTGCCACCAGCAGAGTAGGGGGCAGGGGCACTGAAGCTTTCTTT,CATSRVGGRGTEAFF
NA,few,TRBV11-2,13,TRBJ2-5,TGTGCCAGCAGCTTAGCCCACCAAGAGACCCAGTACTTC,CASSLAHQETQYF
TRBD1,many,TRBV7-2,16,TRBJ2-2,TGTGCCAGCAGCTTTGGGACAGGGGGTTACACCGGGGAGCTGTTTTTT,CASSFGTGGYTGELFF
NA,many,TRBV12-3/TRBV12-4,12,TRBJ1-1,TGTGCCAGCAGTTTTGTAGGGACTGAAGCTTTCTTT,CASSFVGTEAFF
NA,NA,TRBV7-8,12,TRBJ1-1,TGTGCCAGCAGCTGGGGGCCGACTGAAGCTTTCTTT,CASSWGPTEAFF
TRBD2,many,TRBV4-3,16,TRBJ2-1,TGCGCCAGCAGCCAAGATCTAGCGGGGGCCCTGAATGAGCAGTTCTTC,CASSQDLAGALNEQFF
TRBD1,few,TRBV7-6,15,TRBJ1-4,TGTGCCAGCAGCTTACTACAGGGGGCAAATGAAAAACTGTTTTTT,CASSLLQGANEKLFF
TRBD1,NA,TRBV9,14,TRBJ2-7,TGTGCCAGCAGCGTAGAGGGACAGCCCTACGAGCAGTACTTC,CASSVEGQPYEQYF
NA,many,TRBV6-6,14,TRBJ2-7,TGTGCCAGCAGCCCGGCCCGGGACCGAGTAGAGCAGTACTTC,CASSPARDRVEQYF
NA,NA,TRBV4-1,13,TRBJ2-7,TGCGCCAGCAGCCACGGGGAAAACTACGAGCAGTACTTC,CASSHGENYEQYF
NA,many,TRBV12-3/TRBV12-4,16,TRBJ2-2,TGTGCCAGCAGTTTGTCGGAAGGGGCGAACACCGGGGAGCTGTTTTTT,CASSLSEGANTGELFF
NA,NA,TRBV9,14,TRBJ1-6,TGTGCCAGCAGCGCCAGGGCCTATAATTCACCCCTCCACTTT,CASSARAYNSPLHF
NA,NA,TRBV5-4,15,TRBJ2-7,TGTGCCAGCAGCTGGGGGGGCAGAAGTTCCTACGAGCAGTACTTC,CASSWGGRSSYEQYF
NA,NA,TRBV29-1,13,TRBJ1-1,TGCAGCGTTCACCAGGGATTTGGCACTGAAGCTTTCTTT,CSVHQGFGTEAFF
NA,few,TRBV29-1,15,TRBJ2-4,TGCAGCGTTGCGACTCGGGACAAAAGACAAAACATTCAGTACTTC,CSVATRDKRQNIQYF
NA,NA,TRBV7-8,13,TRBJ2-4,TGTGCCAGCAGCTTATGGCAGGAAAACATTCAGTACTTC,CASSLWQENIQYF
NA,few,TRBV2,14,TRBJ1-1,TGTGCCAGCAGAGTTAAACAGGGTTCCGCTGAAGCTTTCTTT,CASRVKQGSAEAFF
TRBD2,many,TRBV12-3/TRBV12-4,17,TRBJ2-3,TGTGCCAGCAGTCTGGGACTAGCGGGGGGATCCACAGATACGCAGTATTTT,CASSLGLAGGSTDTQYF
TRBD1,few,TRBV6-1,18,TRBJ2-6,TGTGCCAGCAGTGAGAGGACAGGGAAGGGCTCTGGGGCCAACGTCCTGACTTTC,CASSERTGKGSGANVLTF
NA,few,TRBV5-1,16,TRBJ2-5,TGCGCCAGCAGCTTTGGGGCCACCGGGACGGAAGAGACCCAGTACTTC,CASSFGATGTEETQYF
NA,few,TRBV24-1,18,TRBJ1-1,TGTGCCACCAGTGGCTCGATTTGGACGGGCACGGGGGACACTGAAGCTTTCTTT,CATSGSIWTGTGDTEAFF
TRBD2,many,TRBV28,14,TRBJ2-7,TGTGCCAGCATCGAAGCGGGGGACGTCTACGAGCAGTACTTC,CASIEAGDVYEQYF
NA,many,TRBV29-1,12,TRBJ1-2,TGCAGCGTTGACAGTAGGAAAGAGGGCTACACCTTC,CSVDSRKEGYTF
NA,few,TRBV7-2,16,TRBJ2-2,TGTGCCAGCAGCCGCCTGAGGGGGGTGAACACCGGGGAGCTGTTTTTT,CASSRLRGVNTGELFF